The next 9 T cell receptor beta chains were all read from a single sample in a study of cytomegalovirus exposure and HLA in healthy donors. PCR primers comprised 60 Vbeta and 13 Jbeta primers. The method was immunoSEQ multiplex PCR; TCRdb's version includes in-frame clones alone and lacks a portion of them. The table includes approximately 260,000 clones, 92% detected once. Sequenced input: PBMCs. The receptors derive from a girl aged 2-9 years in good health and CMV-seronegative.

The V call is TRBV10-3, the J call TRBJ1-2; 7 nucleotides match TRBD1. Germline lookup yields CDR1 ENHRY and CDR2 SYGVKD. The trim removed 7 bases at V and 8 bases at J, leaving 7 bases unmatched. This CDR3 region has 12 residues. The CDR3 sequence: CAIMGQTGGYTF. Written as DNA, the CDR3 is TGTGCCATCATGGGACAGACTGGGGGCTACACCTTC.

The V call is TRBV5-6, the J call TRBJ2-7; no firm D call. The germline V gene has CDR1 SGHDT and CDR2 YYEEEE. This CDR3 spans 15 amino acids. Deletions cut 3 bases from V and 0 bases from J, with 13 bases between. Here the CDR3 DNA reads TGTGCCAGCAGCTCCGACCTTTCTAGCTCCTACGAGCAGTACTTC. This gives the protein CASSSDLSSSYEQYF.

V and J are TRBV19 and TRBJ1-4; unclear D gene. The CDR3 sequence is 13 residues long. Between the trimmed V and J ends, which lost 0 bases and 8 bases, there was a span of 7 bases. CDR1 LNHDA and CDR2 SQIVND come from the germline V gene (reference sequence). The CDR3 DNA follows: TGTGCCAGTAGTATAGAGGCCGAAGAAAAACTGTTTTTT. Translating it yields CASSIEAEEKLFF.

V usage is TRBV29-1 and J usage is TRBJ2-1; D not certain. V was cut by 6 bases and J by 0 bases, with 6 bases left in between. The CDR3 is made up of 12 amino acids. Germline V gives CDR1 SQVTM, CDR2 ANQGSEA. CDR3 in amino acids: CSVRSSYNEQFF. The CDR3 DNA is TGCAGCGTCCGGAGCTCCTACAATGAGCAGTTCTTC.

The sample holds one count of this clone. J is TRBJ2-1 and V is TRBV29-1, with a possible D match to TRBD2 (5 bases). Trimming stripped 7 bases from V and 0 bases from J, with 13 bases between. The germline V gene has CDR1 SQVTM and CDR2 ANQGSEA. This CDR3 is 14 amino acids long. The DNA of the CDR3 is TGCAGCGCCGAAGGCGGGTTCTCCTACAATGAGCAGTTCTTC. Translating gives CSAEGGFSYNEQFF.

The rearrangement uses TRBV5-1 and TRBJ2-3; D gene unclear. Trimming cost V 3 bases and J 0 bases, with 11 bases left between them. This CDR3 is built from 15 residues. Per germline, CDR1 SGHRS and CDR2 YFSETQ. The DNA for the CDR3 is TGCGCCAGCAGCTCCCGTGGAGAAAGCACAGATACGCAGTATTTT. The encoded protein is CASSSRGESTDTQYF.

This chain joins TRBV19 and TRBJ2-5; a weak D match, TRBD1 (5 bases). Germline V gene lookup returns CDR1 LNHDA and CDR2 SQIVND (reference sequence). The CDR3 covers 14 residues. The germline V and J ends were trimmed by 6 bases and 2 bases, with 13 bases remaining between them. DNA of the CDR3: TGTGCCAGTAGCCTCGGACAAAGACAAGAGACCCAGTACTTC. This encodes CASSLGQRQETQYF.

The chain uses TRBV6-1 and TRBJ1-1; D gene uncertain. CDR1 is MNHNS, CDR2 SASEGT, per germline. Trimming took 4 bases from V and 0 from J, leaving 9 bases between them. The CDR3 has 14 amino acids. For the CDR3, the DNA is TGTGCCAGCAGTGCCAGACATGTGAACACTGAAGCTTTCTTT. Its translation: CASSARHVNTEAFF.

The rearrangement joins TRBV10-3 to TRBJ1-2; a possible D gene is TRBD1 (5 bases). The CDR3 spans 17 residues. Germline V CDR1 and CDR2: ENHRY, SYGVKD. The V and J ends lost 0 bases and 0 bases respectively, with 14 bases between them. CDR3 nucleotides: TGTGCCATCAGTGAGTCGGTGGGGAGGGGTCCTAACTATGGCTACACCTTC. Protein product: CAISESVGRGPNYGYTF.